This entry lists 17 T cell receptor beta chains sequenced from one sample in a study of identifying expanded T cells in peripheral blood. Measured with immunoSEQ multiplex PCR; TCRdb has only the in-frame clones, and not every one. Of 100,000 to 150,000 clones in the sample, approximately 88% were seen once. Sequencing was performed on blood. These receptors came from a person aged 18 to 70 in good health.

This chain joins TRBV5-1 and TRBJ2-5; 7 nucleotides match TRBD1. This CDR3 has 13 residues. The germline V gene has CDR1 SGHRS and CDR2 YFSETQ. Trimming took 3 bases from V and 2 from J; bases not matched to a gene: 1. CDR3 sequence (DNA): TGCGCCAGCAGCTACAGGGGACAAGAGACCCAGTACTTC. Translating gives CASSYRGQETQYF.

The gene calls are TRBV2 and TRBJ2-7, with TRBD1 as a possible D gene (6 bases). From germline, CDR1 is SNHLY and CDR2 FYNNEI. The CDR3 length is 13 residues. V gave up 8 bases and J gave up 2 bases, with 13 bases separating them. The CDR3 nucleotides are TGTGCCAGCGGATACGACAGGACCTACGAGCAGTACTTC. Protein product: CASGYDRTYEQYF.

V and J are TRBV19 and TRBJ2-5, with a possible D match to TRBD1 (6 bases). This CDR3 region has 13 residues. The V and J ends lost 5 bases and 7 bases respectively, with 14 bases between them. Germline V gene lookup returns CDR1 LNHDA and CDR2 SQIVND (reference sequence). CDR3 region: CASSVGQPGTQYF. The CDR3 DNA reads as TGTGCCAGTAGTGTCGGACAGCCGGGGACCCAGTACTTC.

Concerning this clone: Sequence at one end of the junction differs from germline and may be a read error. The chain is built from TRBV5-1 and TRBJ2-5; D possibly uses TRBD1 or TRBD2 (5 bases each). The V gene's germline CDR1 is SGHRS and CDR2 YFSETQ. This CDR3 comprises 13 residues. CDR3: CASSLGVRETQYF. CDR3 DNA: TGCGCCAGCAGTTTGGGGGTTCGAGAGACCCAGTACTTC.

The chain couples TRBV19 to TRBJ1-5; D is uncertain. Germline assignment: CDR1 LNHDA and CDR2 SQIVND (reference sequence). The CDR3 consists of 15 residues. V lost 1 base and J lost 4, with 11 bases in between. This CDR3 is CASSIGAGVNQPQHF. The CDR3 DNA follows: TGTGCCAGTAGTATAGGAGCAGGCGTAAATCAGCCCCAGCATTTT.

The rearrangement links TRBV9 to TRBJ2-1; 12 bases are shared with TRBD2. CDR3 length: 19 residues. The V gene's germline CDR1 is SGDLS and CDR2 YYNGEE. V was pared by 4 bases and J by 16 bases, with 27 bases of the junction left unmatched. CDR3 in amino acids: CASSPGIVVSPSGGAWIFF. CDR3 nucleotides: TGTGCCAGCAGCCCAGGTATAGTCGTCTCTCCTAGCGGGGGGGCTTGGATTTTCTTC.

This clone has a handful of counts. This sequence joins TRBV6-1 and TRBJ1-2, with a tentative D call TRBD1 (5 bases). Trimming took 11 bases from V and 5 from J, leaving 12 bases between them. The CDR3 runs 11 residues. CDR1 and CDR2 (germline): MNHNS, SASEGT. The CDR3 spells CAEGTLYGYTF. CDR3 nucleotides: TGTGCCGAAGGGACCTTATATGGCTACACCTTC.

This sequence joins TRBV29-1 and TRBJ1-2, with 11 nucleotides matching TRBD1. This CDR3 comprises 13 residues. Germline assignment: CDR1 SQVTM and CDR2 ANQGSEA. The CDR3 nucleotides are TGCACCGCGCGAGGGACAGGGGGCTATGGCTACACCTTC. Amino acids: CTARGTGGYGYTF.

This clone occurred once. The chain combines TRBV11-1 with TRBJ2-3; D is undetermined. Germline CDR1 reads SGHAT; CDR2 reads FQDESV (reference sequence). V was clipped by 5 bases and J by 2 bases, with 14 bases between them. This CDR3 contains 15 residues. The CDR3 sequence: CASSRVYSLTDTQYF. CDR3 nucleotides: TGTGCCAGCAGCAGGGTGTACTCCCTCACAGATACGCAGTATTTT.

The chain joins TRBV2 to TRBJ2-1; 7 bases are shared with TRBD1. Germline CDR1 is SNHLY and CDR2 is FYNNEI. CDR3 length equals 15 residues. The ends lost 5 bases at V and 12 bases at J; junction bases unmatched: 16. This CDR3 is CASSTRTGVLGVQFF. DNA of the CDR3: TGTGCCAGCAGTACGAGGACAGGCGTTCTGGGTGTGCAGTTCTTC.

The chain employs TRBV6-5 and TRBJ1-1; maybe TRBD1 (5 bases). CDR3 size: 14 residues. Trimming took 8 bases from V and 1 from J, leaving 14 bases between them. Germline CDR1 MNHEY, CDR2 SVGAGI. CDR3 residues: CASLREGWNTEAFF. The CDR3 bases are TGTGCCAGCCTCAGGGAGGGGTGGAACACTGAAGCTTTCTTT.

The chain recombines TRBV18 with TRBJ2-7, with D perhaps being TRBD1 or TRBD2 (5 bases each). CDR1 KGHSH and CDR2 LQKENI come from the germline V gene. The CDR3 extends over 13 amino acids. Trimming removed 2 bases at V and 3 bases at J, with 8 bases between. The CDR3 DNA sequence: TGTGCCAGCTCACCAGAGGGGATCTACGAGCAGTACTTC. This gives the protein CASSPEGIYEQYF.

The rearrangement links TRBV6-4 to TRBJ1-4; D not resolved. CDR1 and CDR2 (germline): MRHNA, SNTAGT. Trimming shortened V by 6 bases and J by 7 bases, and 15 bases separated the two germline ends. This CDR3 region has 14 residues. The CDR3 region has the DNA TGTGCCAGCAGACCCTTAACGAAGCCTGAAAAACTGTTTTTT. It codes for CASRPLTKPEKLFF.

The chain recombines TRBV29-1 with TRBJ1-1; D ambiguous. Germline V gene lookup returns CDR1 SQVTM and CDR2 ANQGSEA. The CDR3 runs 11 residues. Trimming pared 6 bases from V and 8 bases from J, leaving 13 bases between. The CDR3 nucleotides are TGCAGCGTCGCGGACGGCTCCGAAGCTTTCTTT. Translating it yields CSVADGSEAFF.

The chain is built from TRBV4-3 and TRBJ2-1; 7 bases match TRBD1. This CDR3 contains 16 residues. Germline assignment: CDR1 LGHNA and CDR2 YSLEER. Losses at the gene ends were 0 bases for V and 4 bases for J; bases not matched to a gene: 6. CDR3 coding DNA: TGCGCCAGCAGCCAAGAGACAGGGTATCTTTACAATGAGCAGTTCTTC. Amino acids: CASSQETGYLYNEQFF.

The rearrangement joins TRBV19 to TRBJ1-6; D gene uncertain. CDR3 length equals 14 residues. CDR1 is LNHDA, CDR2 SQIVND, per germline (reference sequence). Trimming left V 9 bases short and J 9 bases short, with 18 bases between. The CDR3 loop reads CASLEGGGRSPLHF. CDR3 DNA sequence: TGTGCCAGCCTTGAGGGCGGTGGACGTTCACCCCTCCACTTT.

The gene calls are TRBV27 and TRBJ2-7; unclear D gene. CDR1 is MNHEY, CDR2 SMNVEV, per germline (reference sequence). The CDR3 extends over 13 amino acids. V dropped 3 bases and J dropped 2 bases, with 8 bases sitting between them. CDR3: CASSFQSTYEQYF. CDR3 in DNA: TGTGCCAGCAGTTTTCAGAGTACCTACGAGCAGTACTTC.